These 27 T cell receptor beta chains were all obtained from the same sample, sequenced in a study of a mutant IDH1 vaccine in newly diagnosed glioma. Time point of the sample: baseline, week 1 (first vaccination visit). As for treatment: pre-vaccination baseline after standard-of-care therapy. Profiled with immunoSEQ multiplex PCR; TCRdb holds only in-frame clones, not every one. The sample holds 30,000 to 40,000 clones, around 82% seen once. Sequences were derived from PBMCs, sampled from a glioma patient treated with radiotherapy, temozolomide or both. Every receptor here comes from a middle-aged man with glioma. Some clones in this sample may be carry-over from other donors' samples.

The V and J genes are TRBV19 and TRBJ1-5; D uncertain. With 9 bases removed from V and 4 bases from J, the gap between germline ends came to 13 bases. Germline V lookup: CDR1 LNHDA, CDR2 SQIVND (reference sequence). CDR3 length: 13 residues. The CDR3 here is CASLKGRNQPQHF. CDR3 in DNA: TGTGCCAGCCTCAAGGGAAGGAATCAGCCCCAGCATTTT.

The chain couples TRBV7-9 to TRBJ2-3, with D maybe TRBD2 (6 bases). This CDR3 spans 13 amino acids. V was clipped by 1 base and J by 8 bases, with 10 bases between them. Germline CDR1 and CDR2: SEHNR and FQNEAQ (reference sequence). The CDR3 DNA reads TGTGCCAGCAGCTTAGAAGCGGGTAGTACGCAGTATTTT. Protein product: CASSLEAGSTQYF.

J is TRBJ1-5 and V is TRBV6-5; D unclear. The CDR3 extends over 13 amino acids. Trimming removed 4 bases from V and 7 bases from J, with 11 bases in between. In germline, CDR1 is MNHEY, CDR2 SVGAGI. The CDR3 region is CASSLGLGQPQHF. The CDR3 nucleotides read TGTGCCAGCAGTTTGGGGTTAGGGCAGCCCCAGCATTTT.

The rearrangement uses TRBV2 and TRBJ1-4; 8 bases align to TRBD1. V lost 6 bases, J lost 1 base, and 4 bases stayed unmatched. The CDR3 is 15 amino acids. The germline gives CDR1 SNHLY, CDR2 FYNNEI. The CDR3 DNA reads TGTGCCAGCAGAACTGGACAGGGAACTAATGAAAAACTGTTTTTT. Its protein is CASRTGQGTNEKLFF. The full variable domain, completed using reference TRBV2 and TRBJ1-4, is EPEVTQTPSHQVTQMGQEVILRCVPISNHLYFYWYRQILGQKVEFLVSFYNNEISEKSEIFDDQFSVERPDGSNFTLKIRSTKLEDSAMYFCASRTGQGTNEKLFFGSGTQLSVL.

The chain couples TRBV5-1 to TRBJ2-1; 12 positions agree with TRBD1. This CDR3 spans 16 amino acids. Unmatched junction bases numbered 14, after V lost 4 bases and J lost 12 bases. The germline V gene encodes CDR1 SGHRS and CDR2 YFSETQ. This chain's CDR3 is CASSPAGTGGEDMQFF. CDR3 nucleotides: TGCGCCAGCAGCCCAGCCGGGACAGGGGGCGAAGATATGCAGTTCTTC.

V and J are TRBV11-2 and TRBJ2-2, with 9 bases that match TRBD2. The CDR3 has 16 residues. In germline, CDR1 is SGHAT, CDR2 FQNNGV. Unmatched junction bases numbered 5, after V lost 2 bases and J lost 4 bases. DNA of the CDR3: TGTGCCAGCAGCTTATTGTCTAGCGGGGCCACCGGGGAGCTGTTTTTT. It specifies CASSLLSSGATGELFF.

Regarding this clone: Different DNA sequences within this sample yield the same CDR3. The chain uses TRBV30 and TRBJ1-2; no clear D gene. Germline V gives CDR1 GTSNPN, CDR2 SVGIG (reference sequence). The germline V and J ends were trimmed by 0 bases and 2 bases, with 10 bases remaining between them. CDR3 size: 14 residues. The DNA for the CDR3 is TGTGCCTGGAGTGTACTAGGCAGGAACTATGGCTACACCTTC. Its translation is CAWSVLGRNYGYTF.

The CDR3 spells CASSLRPFSYEQYF. In nucleotides, the CDR3 is TGCGCCAGCAGCCTTCGACCGTTTTCCTACGAGCAGTACTTC. The chain joins TRBV4-3 to TRBJ2-7; D is uncertain. The CDR3 spans 14 residues. With 4 bases removed from V and 1 base from J, the gap between germline ends came to 11 bases. Germline CDR1 is LGHNA and CDR2 is YSLEER.

In its sample, this clone is medium-sized. The chain recombines TRBV5-1 with TRBJ1-4; 9 bases fit TRBD1. Per germline, CDR1 SGHRS and CDR2 YFSETQ. J was trimmed by 5 bases and V by 5 bases; bases with no gene match: 4. This CDR3 region has 14 residues. The CDR3 loop reads CASRAGTGNEKLFF. The DNA of the CDR3 is TGCGCCAGCAGAGCTGGGACAGGGAATGAAAAACTGTTTTTT.

The chain employs TRBV14 and TRBJ2-2; maybe TRBD2 (6 bases). V was shortened by 2 bases and J by 5 bases, with 12 bases between the two germline ends. Germline V gene sequence: CDR1 SGHDN, CDR2 FVKESK. The CDR3 contains 15 residues. This chain's CDR3 is CASSQNQGGTGELFF. The DNA of the CDR3 is TGTGCCAGCAGCCAAAACCAGGGAGGTACCGGGGAGCTGTTTTTT.

In its sample, this clone was seen once. The gene calls are TRBV6-6 and TRBJ1-2; TRBD1 might be the D (5 bases). The CDR3 loop spans 14 amino acids. CDR1 MNHNY and CDR2 SVGAGI come from the germline V gene (reference sequence). V lost 6 bases and J 3 bases, leaving 14 bases between the germline ends. CDR3 in DNA: TGTGCCAGCAGGGGGGGGTCCGACTACTATGGCTACACCTTC. It translates to CASRGGSDYYGYTF.

The J gene is TRBJ2-5, the V gene TRBV5-1; 8 bases line up with TRBD2. Looked up from germline, CDR1 is SGHRS and CDR2 is YFSETQ. CDR3 length: 15 residues. The V and J ends lost 2 bases and 2 bases, in that order; junction bases with no gene match: 5. CDR3 in amino acids: CASSFEGLGQETQYF. CDR3 sequence (DNA): TGCGCCAGCAGCTTTGAGGGACTAGGACAAGAGACCCAGTACTTC.

This chain uses TRBV11-2 with TRBJ2-3; D may be TRBD1 or TRBD2 (5 bases each). V was cut by 1 base and J by 3 bases, with 8 bases left in between. Germline CDR1 is SGHAT and CDR2 is FQNNGV. The CDR3 is 14 residues long. The DNA of the CDR3 is TGTGCCAGCAGCTTAGGGGACCGAACAGATACGCAGTATTTT. It translates to CASSLGDRTDTQYF.

This rearrangement joins TRBV11-2 to TRBJ1-6, with TRBD1 identical over 9 bases. This CDR3 has 16 amino acids. Germline CDR1 reads SGHAT; CDR2 reads FQNNGV. Germline trimming cut 7 bases from V and 7 bases from J; bases unmatched to any gene: 11. This chain's CDR3 is CASTNYRGPGNSPLHF. CDR3 in DNA: TGTGCCAGCACGAATTACAGGGGGCCGGGGAATTCACCCCTCCACTTT.

This clone showed up just a few times. Within the sample, other DNA sequences also encode this same CDR3. The chain uses TRBV9 and TRBJ1-1, with D unclear. CDR1 is SGDLS, CDR2 YYNGEE, per germline. The CDR3 totals 13 residues. V lost 1 base, J lost 1 base, and 5 bases lay in between. The CDR3 sequence is CASSVSQNTEAFF. Here the CDR3 DNA reads TGTGCCAGCAGCGTATCCCAGAACACTGAAGCTTTCTTT.

The V call is TRBV5-8, the J call TRBJ1-1; D is ambiguous. The germline V gene has CDR1 SGHTS and CDR2 YDEGEE. Trimming pared 4 bases from V and 4 bases from J, leaving 8 bases between. The CDR3 runs to 12 residues. CDR3 sequence: CASSLSSTEAFF. In DNA form, the CDR3 reads TGTGCCAGCAGCCTCTCTAGCACTGAAGCTTTCTTT.

The chain employs TRBV5-4 and TRBJ1-1; D not certain. V lost 3 bases to trimming and J lost 8 bases, with 14 bases between them. CDR1 is SGHNT, CDR2 YYREEE, per germline (reference sequence). The CDR3 runs 13 residues. CDR3 DNA: TGTGCCAGCAGCTCGACCGAAGCTCGAGAAGCTTTCTTT. Protein sequence: CASSSTEAREAFF.

V is TRBV10-3 and J is TRBJ2-5; the match to TRBD2 covers 7 bases. CDR3 length: 15 amino acids. Looked up from germline, CDR1 is ENHRY and CDR2 is SYGVKD. The trim removed 5 bases at V and 5 bases at J, leaving 11 bases unmatched. The CDR3 region has the DNA TGTGCCATCAGTCTAGGCGGGGAGGGAGGTGAGACCCAGTACTTC. This codes for CAISLGGEGGETQYF.

The V gene is TRBV30, the J gene TRBJ2-1; 9 bases line up with TRBD1. CDR3 size: 13 residues. Germline CDR1 is GTSNPN and CDR2 is SVGIG (reference sequence). The V segment lost 1 base and the J segment 12 bases; nucleotides outside the gene matches: 7. This CDR3 is CAWSGGQGRMQFF. The CDR3 DNA sequence: TGTGCCTGGAGTGGGGGACAGGGACGTATGCAGTTCTTC.

The chain combines TRBV29-1 with TRBJ2-3; TRBD1 is a possible D gene (6 bases). The CDR3 sequence is 14 residues long. Germline-derived CDR1 and CDR2 are SQVTM and ANQGSEA. V dropped 6 bases and J dropped 4 bases, with 17 bases sitting between them. In DNA form, the CDR3 reads TGCAGCGTAGTACAGGGTCCGGGGTCAGATACGCAGTATTTT. Residues: CSVVQGPGSDTQYF.

The chain has TRBV15 and TRBJ1-1; D is unresolved. The CDR3 loop spans 14 amino acids. Germline-derived CDR1 and CDR2 are LNHNV and YYDKDF (reference sequence). Between the trimmed V and J ends, which lost 0 bases and 8 bases, there was a span of 13 bases. CDR3 DNA sequence: TGTGCCACCAGCAGAGATGTGAGGGAGGGAGAAGCTTTCTTT. Amino acid sequence: CATSRDVREGEAFF. Supplemented by reference TRBV15 and TRBJ1-1, the full variable domain reads DAMVIQNPRYQVTQFGKPVTLSCSQTLNHNVMYWYQQKSSQAPKLLFHYYDKDFNNEADTPDNFQSRRPNTSFCFLDIRSPGLGDTAMYLCATSRDVREGEAFFGQGTRLTVV.

CDR3 in DNA: TGTGCCAGCAGTATCCATAACACTGAAGCTTTCTTT. It yields the protein CASSIHNTEAFF. The chain joins TRBV6-6 to TRBJ1-1; D gene uncertain. The CDR3 contains 12 residues. Looked up from germline, CDR1 is MNHNY and CDR2 is SVGAGI (reference sequence). Trimming stripped 5 bases from V and 2 bases from J, with 6 bases between.

There are a few counts of this clone. The chain combines TRBV11-2 with TRBJ1-1; a weak D match, TRBD1 (5 bases). Germline V CDR1 and CDR2: SGHAT, FQNNGV. V lost 0 bases and J 4 bases, leaving 9 bases between the germline ends. This CDR3 contains 14 residues. This chain's CDR3 is CASSLDYGATEAFF. The CDR3, as DNA: TGTGCCAGCAGCTTAGATTACGGGGCCACTGAAGCTTTCTTT.

V usage is TRBV10-2 and J usage is TRBJ1-5, with a tentative D call TRBD1 (5 bases). Per the germline V gene, CDR1 is WSHSY and CDR2 is SAAADI. The CDR3 sequence is 14 residues long. The germline V and J ends were trimmed by 3 bases and 7 bases, with 13 bases remaining between them. CDR3 DNA sequence: TGCGCCAGCAGTGACCCCGGGACCTTACAGCCCCAGCATTTT. This translates into CASSDPGTLQPQHF.

The chain carries TRBV7-8 and TRBJ2-1; D is possibly TRBD1 (5 bases). CDR3 length equals 14 residues. Between the trimmed V and J ends, which lost 3 bases and 11 bases, there was a span of 17 bases. The germline CDR1 and CDR2 sequences are SGHVS and FQNEAQ. The CDR3 reads CASSLGQGGSKQFF. The CDR3 region has the DNA TGTGCCAGCAGCTTGGGTCAGGGTGGTTCGAAGCAGTTCTTC. Complete variable domain (other parts from reference TRBV7-8 and TRBJ2-1): GAGVSQSPRYKVAKRGQDVALRCDPISGHVSLFWYQQALGQGPEFLTYFQNEAQLDKSGLPSDRFFAERPEGSVSTLKIQRTQQEDSAVYLCASSLGQGGSKQFFGPGTRLTVL.

The chain is built from TRBV6-1 and TRBJ2-7; D possibly corresponds to TRBD1 (6 bases). Looked up from germline, CDR1 is MNHNS and CDR2 is SASEGT. The CDR3 runs to 11 residues. Trimming cost V 7 bases and J 3 bases, with 7 bases left between them. The CDR3 reads CASTRGYEQYF. The CDR3 region has the DNA TGTGCCAGCACCAGGGGCTACGAGCAGTACTTC.

The CDR3 bases are TGTGCCAGCAGCAGGGACAGCCAAGAGACCCAGTACTTC. Amino acid sequence: CASSRDSQETQYF. The genes are TRBV7-2 and TRBJ2-5; 7 positions match TRBD1. CDR3 length: 13 residues. Germline V CDR1 and CDR2: SGHTA, FQGNSA. The J segment lost 1 base and the V segment lost 5 bases, leaving 1 base of the junction unmatched.